Below are 21 T cell receptor beta chains sequenced from a single sample in a study of T cells in women clearing cervical HPV infection. Measured with immunoSEQ multiplex PCR; TCRdb has only the in-frame clones, and not every one. This table holds roughly 30,000 clones. What was sequenced was blood buffy coat. Receptor source: a woman between 18 and 70 years old with a cervical HPV16 infection that either progressed to CIN3+ or cleared (not recorded which).

A remark on this clone: The missing CDR3 end, 3 residues past where the read stops, is filled in from the germline J gene. V is TRBV13 and J is TRBJ2-5; 8 nucleotides agree with TRBD1. The V segment lost 5 bases and the J segment 4 bases; nucleotides outside the gene matches: 9. The CDR3 loop spans 15 amino acids. Germline V CDR1 and CDR2: PRHDT, FYEKMQ (reference sequence). CDR3 DNA, as far as it was read: TGTGCCAGCAGCCCTGGACAGGGTCGGGGAGAGACC. Amino acid sequence: CASSPGQGRGET. The full CDR3 is CASSPGQGRGETQYF.

To note about this clone: The CDR3 end falls 3 residues outside the read, so it is completed with the germline J gene. V usage is TRBV18 and J usage is TRBJ2-1; 9 positions agree with TRBD1. J gave up 6 bases and V 8 bases, and 11 bases lay outside the gene matches. In germline, CDR1 is KGHSH, CDR2 LQKENI. The CDR3 spans 15 residues. The part of the CDR3 DNA that was read is TGTGCCAGCGCAACGGCGGGACAGGGAAGCAATGAG. Translation: CASATAGQGSNE. The entire CDR3 is CASATAGQGSNEQFF. Drawing the rest from reference TRBV18 and TRBJ2-1, the complete variable domain is NAGVMQNPRHLVRRRGQEARLRCSPMKGHSHVYWYRQLPEEGLKFMVYLQKENIIDESGMPKERFSAEFPKEGPSILRIQQVVRGDSAAYFCASATAGQGSNEQFFGPGTRLTVL.

The chain's CDR3 is CASSFGSSGETQYF. The covered CDR3 bases are TGTGCCAGCAGCTTCGGGAGCTCAGGGGAGACC. The V and J genes are TRBV7-9 and TRBJ2-5; TRBD2 is a possible D gene (6 bases). The observed sequence ends 3 residues before the CDR3 terminus, with the missing tail filled in from the germline J gene. V gave up 3 bases and J gave up 5 bases, with 13 bases separating them. The CDR3 spans 14 residues. The germline gives CDR1 SEHNR, CDR2 FQNEAQ (reference sequence).

The CDR3 loop is CASSTGDGYTF. CDR3 DNA (partial): TGTGCCAGTAGTACAGGGGATGGC. The V and J genes are TRBV19 and TRBJ1-2, with D possibly matching TRBD1 (6 bases). The sequenced fragment ends 3 residues before the CDR3 boundary, so the rest is inferred from the germline J gene. Germline V gene lookup returns CDR1 LNHDA and CDR2 SQIVND (reference sequence). This CDR3 is built from 11 residues. Trimming removed 4 bases from V and 6 bases from J, with 6 bases in between. The whole variable domain, remainder taken from reference TRBV19 and TRBJ1-2, is DGGITQSPKYLFRKEGQNVTLSCEQNLNHDAMYWYRQDPGQGLRLIYYSQIVNDFQKGDIAEGYSVSREKKESFPLTVTSAQKNPTAFYLCASSTGDGYTFGSGTRLTVV.

In regard to this clone: The junction and the germline gene differ at one end; a read error may be behind it. Read data end 3 residues before the CDR3 end; the end is taken from the germline J gene. This chain links TRBV5-1 with TRBJ1-2; TRBD1 is a possible D gene (5 bases). Germline CDR1 and CDR2: SGHRS and YFSETQ. This CDR3 has 14 residues. The DNA read from the CDR3 is TGCGACAGCAGCTTGCCCGACAGTCACTATGGC. Its protein product is CDSSLPDSHYG. The full CDR3 reads CDSSLPDSHYGYTF. Variable domain in full (rest from reference TRBV5-1 and TRBJ1-2): KAGVTQTPRYLIKTRGQQVTLSCSPISGHRSVSWYQQTPGQGLQFLFEYFSETQRNKGNFPGRFSGRQFSNSRSEMNVSTLELGDSALYLCDSSLPDSHYGYTFGSGTRLTVV.

Remarks on this clone: Coverage ceases 3 residues before the CDR3 finishes, and the germline J gene fills in the end. The genes are TRBV18 and TRBJ2-1, with 10 bases that match TRBD2. Germline CDR1 and CDR2: KGHSH and LQKENI. This CDR3 region has 17 residues. Trimming cost V 2 bases and J 3 bases; bases outside gene matches: 7. The chain's CDR3 is CASSPRGLARFYNEQFF. The CDR3 DNA, read in part, is TGTGCCAGCTCACCAAGGGGACTAGCGCGATTCTACAATGAG.

Worth noting for this clone: The CDR3 end falls 3 residues outside the read, so it is completed with the germline J gene. This chain joins TRBV18 and TRBJ1-4; 9 bases fit TRBD1. The germline V gene encodes CDR1 KGHSH and CDR2 LQKENI. This CDR3 has 15 residues. J lost 7 bases, V lost 4 bases, and 7 bases had no gene match. CDR3: CASSLSRDRVEKLFF. CDR3 DNA, as far as it was read: TGTGCCAGCTCACTGTCCCGGGACAGGGTTGAAAAA.

As for this clone: The read terminates 3 residues ahead of where the CDR3 ends, so the germline J gene completes it. The V gene is TRBV7-9, the J gene TRBJ2-7; 7 bases fit TRBD2. This CDR3 has 14 residues. V gave up 2 bases and J gave up 3 bases; unmatched junction bases: 4. Germline-derived CDR1 and CDR2 are SEHNR and FQNEAQ (reference sequence). The CDR3 spells CASSLSGNSYEQYF. The part of the CDR3 DNA that was read is TGTGCCAGCAGCTTAAGCGGGAACAGCTACGAG.

Notes on this clone: The CDR3 is cut off 3 residues early in the read; its end comes from the germline J gene. The genes are TRBV10-3 and TRBJ2-7, with a tentative D call TRBD2 (5 bases). This CDR3 is 15 amino acids long. CDR1 is ENHRY and CDR2 is SYGVKD in the germline V gene. Trimming pared 8 bases from V and 4 bases from J, leaving 21 bases between. CDR3 bases read: TGTGCCATCGGGAGAACGATCGCGGGTCGTTACGAG. It is translated as CAIGRTIAGRYE. The whole CDR3 is CAIGRTIAGRYEQYF.

In regard to this clone: The CDR3 end is not reached by the read, which stops 3 residues before it; the germline J gene fills it in. The chain links TRBV12-5 to TRBJ1-1; no clear D. Per germline, CDR1 LGHNT and CDR2 FRNRAP. V lost 1 base to trimming and J lost 0 bases, with 27 bases between them. The CDR3 is made up of 21 amino acids. The sequenced CDR3 bases are TGTGCTAGTGGTTTGGCACCCATTAGTTGGGGAGAGCGGCGTATGAACACTGAA. It codes for CASGLAPISWGERRMNTE. From start to end, the CDR3 is CASGLAPISWGERRMNTEAFF.

With regard to this clone: The read is 3 residues too short to cover the CDR3 end, so that end is filled in from the germline J gene. V gene TRBV5-6 combines with J gene TRBJ2-3, with TRBD2 matching 8 bases. This CDR3 spans 15 amino acids. Germline CDR1 SGHDT, CDR2 YYEEEE. Trimming cost V 4 bases and J 5 bases; bases outside gene matches: 9. The CDR3 bases that were read are TGTGCCAGCAGCCCTACAGGCGGGGGGCAAGATACG. It yields the protein CASSPTGGGQDT. The CDR3, in full, reads CASSPTGGGQDTQYF.

This CDR3 reads CASSYSAGLSYEQYF. The covered CDR3 bases are TGTGCCAGCAGTTACTCGGCAGGGCTCTCCTACGAG. The chain links TRBV6-2 or TRBV6-3 to TRBJ2-7; possibly TRBD1 for D (5 bases). The missing CDR3 end, 3 residues past where the read stops, is filled in from the germline J gene. Germline values: CDR1 MNHEY, CDR2 SVGEGT. The germline V and J ends were trimmed by 0 bases and 0 bases, with 9 bases remaining between them. The CDR3 consists of 15 residues.

On this clone: The read stops 3 residues short of the end of the CDR3; the missing end is completed from the germline J gene. The chain recombines TRBV7-2 with TRBJ2-3; perhaps TRBD1 as D (6 bases). This CDR3 has 14 residues. Per the germline V gene, CDR1 is SGHTA and CDR2 is FQGNSA. The V end lost 5 bases, the J end lost 3 bases, and 12 bases lay between the germline ends. The covered CDR3 bases are TGTGCCAGCAGCCCCTACAGGGAAACAGATACG. Translation gives CASSPYRETDT. The whole CDR3 sequence reads CASSPYRETDTQYF.

The CDR3 sequence is CSVDRGGTDTQYF. The DNA read from the CDR3 is TGCAGCGTGGACAGGGGTGGGACAGATACG. The J gene is TRBJ2-3, the V gene TRBV29-1, with 9 bases that match TRBD1. Coverage ceases 3 residues before the CDR3 finishes, and the germline J gene fills in the end. V lost 6 bases and J lost 3; bases outside the gene matches: 4. The CDR3 has 13 residues. Looked up from germline, CDR1 is SQVTM and CDR2 is ANQGSEA.

Notes on this clone: The read terminates 3 residues before the CDR3 end, so the remaining end is supplied by the germline J gene. The chain carries TRBV20-1 and TRBJ2-2, with TRBD2 matching over 12 bases. The V gene end was trimmed by 5 bases and the J gene end by 4 bases; junction bases not matched to a gene: 2. Germline V CDR1 and CDR2: DFQATT, SNEGSKA (reference sequence). The length of the CDR3 is 14 residues. The sequenced CDR3 bases are TGCAGTGCTCCGACTAGCGGGGGCACCGGGGAG. Translated: CSAPTSGGTGE. The whole CDR3 is CSAPTSGGTGELFF.

Of note for this clone: Read data end 3 residues before the CDR3 end; the end is taken from the germline J gene. The chain recombines TRBV20-1 with TRBJ2-7, with a weak D call TRBD1 (6 bases). The CDR3 runs 14 residues. CDR1 and CDR2 (germline): DFQATT, SNEGSKA (reference sequence). V was clipped by 1 base and J by 6 bases, with 16 bases between them. The CDR3 loop reads CSARVWGRPREQYF. CDR3 DNA (partial): TGCAGTGCTAGAGTGTGGGGGCGCCCTCGCGAG.

In the case of this clone: Coverage ceases 3 residues before the CDR3 finishes, and the germline J gene fills in the end. This chain joins TRBV7-2 and TRBJ2-1, with TRBD2 as a possible D gene (6 bases). The germline V gene has CDR1 SGHTA and CDR2 FQGNSA. The CDR3 is 14 amino acids. Trimming took 2 bases from V and 8 from J, leaving 13 bases between them. The CDR3 here is CASSLLAGRDEQFF. CDR3 DNA, as far as it was read: TGTGCCAGCAGCTTACTCGCGGGAAGGGATGAG.

Of note for this clone: The read ends 3 residues early relative to the CDR3; the germline J gene fills the gap. This chain joins TRBV29-1 and TRBJ1-1; 8 bases align to TRBD1. Germline V gives CDR1 SQVTM, CDR2 ANQGSEA. Losses at the gene ends were 2 bases for V and 7 bases for J; bases not matched to a gene: 6. The CDR3 extends over 13 amino acids. Partial CDR3 DNA: TGCAGCGTTGAAACTACAGGGGGGAGTGAA. It is translated as CSVETTGGSE. The entire CDR3 is CSVETTGGSEAFF. The full variable domain, completed using reference TRBV29-1 and TRBJ1-1, is SAVISQKPSRDICQRGTSLTIQCQVDSQVTMMFWYRQQPGQSLTLIATANQGSEATYESGFVIDKFPISRPNLTFSTLTVSNMSPEDSSIYLCSVETTGGSEAFFGQGTRLTVV.

As concerns this clone: The CDR3 is cut off 3 residues early in the read; its end comes from the germline J gene. The chain has TRBV20-1 and TRBJ1-2, with D possibly matching TRBD1 (6 bases). There are 12 residues in the CDR3. CDR1 DFQATT and CDR2 SNEGSKA come from the germline V gene (reference sequence). The CDR3 sequence: CSARGTEWSYTF. The part of the CDR3 DNA that was read is TGCAGTGCTAGAGGGACAGAATGGAGC.

About this clone itself: Coverage ceases 3 residues before the CDR3 finishes, and the germline J gene fills in the end. The rearrangement links TRBV29-1 to TRBJ2-7, with 7 bases that match TRBD2. The CDR3 is 13 residues long. Trimming removed 4 bases from V and 4 bases from J; junction bases left unmatched: 7. Germline loops: CDR1 SQVTM, CDR2 ANQGSEA. CDR3 DNA, as far as it was read: TGCAGCGTTGTGTCGCCTAGCGGATACGAG. Amino acid sequence: CSVVSPSGYE. The CDR3 in its entirety is CSVVSPSGYEQYF.

The CDR3 bases that were read are TGTGCCAGCAGCCCACCGAGCGGACTCTCCTACGAG. Protein product: CASSPPSGLSYE. The full CDR3 protein reads CASSPPSGLSYEQYF. The J gene is TRBJ2-7, the V gene TRBV7-9; possibly TRBD2 for D (5 bases). The DNA ends 3 residues before the CDR3 does, and the rest of the CDR3 is filled in from the germline J gene. The CDR3 has 15 residues. Trimming pared 5 bases from V and 0 bases from J, leaving 14 bases between. Looked up from germline, CDR1 is SEHNR and CDR2 is FQNEAQ (reference sequence).